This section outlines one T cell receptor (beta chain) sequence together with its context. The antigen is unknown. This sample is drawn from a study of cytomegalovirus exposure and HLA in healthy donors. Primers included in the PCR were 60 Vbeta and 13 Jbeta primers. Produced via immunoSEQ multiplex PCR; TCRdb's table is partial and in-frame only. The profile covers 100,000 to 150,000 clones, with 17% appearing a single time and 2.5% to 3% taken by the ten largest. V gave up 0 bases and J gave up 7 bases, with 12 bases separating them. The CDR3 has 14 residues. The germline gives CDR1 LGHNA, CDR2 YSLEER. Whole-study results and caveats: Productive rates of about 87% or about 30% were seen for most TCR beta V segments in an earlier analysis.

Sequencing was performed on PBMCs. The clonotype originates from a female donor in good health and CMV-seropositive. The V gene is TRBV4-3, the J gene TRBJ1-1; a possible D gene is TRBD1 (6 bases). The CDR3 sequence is CASSQEVGAGEAFF. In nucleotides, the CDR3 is TGCGCCAGCAGCCAAGAGGTGGGGGCGGGTGAAGCTTTCTTT.